This T cell receptor (beta chain) is from a study of graft-versus-host responses after intestinal transplantation (dated by TCRdb to the early 2020s). For the study in its entirety: Multivisceral, liver-intestinal, or isolated intestinal transplants were received by the recipients. Every recipient was given anti-thymocyte globulin induction, then maintenance tacrolimus and steroids for roughly 3 years. After intestinal transplantation, graft-versus-host and host-versus-graft alloreactive T cell clones were followed in the graft, circulation and bone marrow using bulk TCR-beta CDR3 sequencing. Alloreactive clones were identified by sequencing pre-transplant mixed lymphocyte reaction products and comparing them with unstimulated pre-transplant donor and recipient T cells. The cohort enrolled 20 to 25 intestinal transplant recipients, one of whom was a retransplant, and a few patients without pretransplant specimens were excluded. A peak of at least 4% donor T cells among recipient peripheral blood mononuclear cells was the definition used for donor T cell macrochimerism. Rather than being sequenced by the commercial service, samples from a few later patients were sequenced in-house on an Illumina MiSeq and processed with MiXCR. Study-wide conclusions, independent of this receptor: Peak levels of circulating GvH clones were associated with declines in HvG clones early after transplant. Patients with donor T cell macrochimerism had high GvH to HvG T cell clonal ratios in their allografts. GvH clones turned up in recipient bone marrow, with some appearing earlier in ileal mucosa or blood, a pattern consistent with an intestinal mucosal origin. The conclusions were limited by the relatively low number and heterogeneity of the intestinal transplant patients.

On this clone: This receptor's antigen is unknown. No clone much larger than this one lies a single base away; base qualities are absent.

Library generation was performed with the immunoSEQ multiplex PCR assay. For most patients, genomic DNA was subjected to high-throughput TCR-beta CDR3 sequencing by Adaptive Biotechnologies. Per the original workflow: TCR sequencing data were retrieved from Adaptive's ImmunoSEQ software for 15 to 20 patients, whereas a few other patients were processed with MiXCR and VDJtools. Because the origin of CDR3 nucleotide sequences shared between donor and recipient could not be assigned, those sequences were removed. Alloreactive clones required at least 2-fold expansion over unstimulated cells and minimum CFSE-low frequency of 0.002% (template counts) or 0.001% (read counts). Mappable clones were those detected in sequenced pre-transplant spleen, lymph node, or MLR CFSE-low populations of the donor or recipient. Cumulative frequency of alloreactive clones was calculated as a percentage of all sequences weighted by copy number. In its TCRdb copy, this immuneACCESS table keeps in-frame sequences only and misses some clones. Where compared with another copy, unresolved V genes explain less than half of these, and the others have no known cause. V, J and clone size are taken as reported in that table, and D and trimming were inferred from the DNA itself. The sample data list 50,000 or so clones, and around nine tenths of these were observed just once. The ten largest make up approximately 2.9% of the sample.

Blood samples were collected up to 4 times in the first month after transplant and then at least monthly when available. The specimen comprised PBMCs, sampled about 120 days after intestinal transplantation. The sequence was collected from a human patient who received an intestinal transplant, so some T cells may come from the graft donor.

The DNA sequence reads TGTGCCACCCAAGAAAGAATTACCGGGGAGCTGTTTTTT. Protein translation: CATQERITGELFF. This sequence uses TRBV15 and TRBJ2-2, with the D gene call left open. The CDR3 covers 13 residues, taking in both the cysteine and the phenylalanine. Here the CDR3 DNA is all that survives: 39 bases in frame from base 1. CDR1 LNHNV and CDR2 YYDKDF are derived from the germline V gene (reference sequence). The V end loses 8 bases and the J end loses 5 bases, and a stretch of 12 bases separates them.